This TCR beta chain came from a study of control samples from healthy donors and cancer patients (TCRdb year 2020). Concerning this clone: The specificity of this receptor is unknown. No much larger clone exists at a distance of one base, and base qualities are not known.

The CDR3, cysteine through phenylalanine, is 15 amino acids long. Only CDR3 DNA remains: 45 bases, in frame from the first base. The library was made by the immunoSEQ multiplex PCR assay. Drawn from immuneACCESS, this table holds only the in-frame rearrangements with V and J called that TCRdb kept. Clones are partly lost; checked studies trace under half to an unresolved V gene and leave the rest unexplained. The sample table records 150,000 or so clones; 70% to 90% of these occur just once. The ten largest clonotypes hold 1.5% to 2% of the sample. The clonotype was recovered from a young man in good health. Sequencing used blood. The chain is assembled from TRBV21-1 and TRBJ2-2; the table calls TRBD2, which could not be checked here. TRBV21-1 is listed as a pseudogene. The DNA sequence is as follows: TGTGCCAGCAGCAACAACGGAGCGAACACCGGGGAGCTGTTTTTT. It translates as CASSNNGANTGELFF.